The 21 T cell receptor beta chains listed next were all sequenced from one sample in a study of chemoradiotherapy in HPV16-positive cancers. Produced via immunoSEQ multiplex PCR; TCRdb's table is partial and in-frame only. The profile shows under 1,300 clones, around four fifths of them singletons. The sequencing used tumor tissue, collected from a patient who underwent chemoradiotherapy. The receptors originated from a human donor with HPV-associated anogenital cancer.

The V call is TRBV5-6, the J call TRBJ1-6; the match to TRBD1 covers 9 bases. Trimming cost V 0 bases and J 11 bases; bases outside gene matches: 9. CDR3 length: 16 amino acids. CDR1 is SGHDT and CDR2 is YYEEEE in the germline V gene. The CDR3 nucleotides read TGTGCCAGCAGCTTGGCCGGGGACAGGGTCCGTCCACCCCTCCACTTT. This translates into CASSLAGDRVRPPLHF.

The gene calls are TRBV19 and TRBJ1-4; 10 bases map to TRBD1. Germline CDR1 and CDR2: LNHDA and SQIVND (reference sequence). J was trimmed by 8 bases and V by 6 bases; bases with no gene match: 6. The CDR3 runs 14 residues. CDR3 bases: TGTGCCAGTAGGGACGGACAGGGGGGAGAAAAACTGTTTTTT. This translates into CASRDGQGGEKLFF.

This clone was detected only once. The V and J genes are TRBV4-1 and TRBJ1-6; 9 bases are a match to TRBD1. The CDR3 is 16 amino acids. Trimming removed 0 bases from V and 8 bases from J; junction bases left unmatched: 5. Germline CDR1 reads MGHRA; CDR2 reads YSYEKL. CDR3 nucleotide sequence: TGCGCCAGCAGCCAAGAATCACAGGGGGCTTATTCACCCCTCCACTTT. The encoded protein is CASSQESQGAYSPLHF.

The chain uses TRBV21-1 and TRBJ1-6; the tabulated D call, TRBD1, remains unverified against the DNA. TRBV21-1 is deemed a pseudogene. The CDR3 runs 14 residues. This CDR3 is CASTPNRAHSPLHF. In nucleotides, the CDR3 is TGTGCCAGCACCCCCAACAGGGCCCATTCACCCCTCCACTTT.

This chain uses TRBV2 with TRBJ1-6; possibly TRBD1 for D (5 bases). CDR3 length: 14 amino acids. Trimming removed 7 bases from V and 7 bases from J, with 14 bases in between. The germline gives CDR1 SNHLY, CDR2 FYNNEI. CDR3 coding DNA: TGTGCCAGCATCAGCGTATGGGGGAATTCACCCCTCCACTTT. This sequence encodes CASISVWGNSPLHF.

The V gene is TRBV6-6, the J gene TRBJ1-3; D remains ambiguous. Germline V gene lookup returns CDR1 MNHNY and CDR2 SVGAGI (reference sequence). This CDR3 region has 15 residues. V lost 5 bases, J lost 0 bases, and 11 bases lay in between. DNA for the CDR3: TGTGCCAGCAGTCCGCCCAGGAACTCTGGAAACACCATATATTTT. Its protein is CASSPPRNSGNTIYF.

J is TRBJ2-7 and V is TRBV14; D remains ambiguous. CDR3 length: 13 residues. V dropped 0 bases and J dropped 6 bases, with 9 bases sitting between them. The V gene's germline CDR1 is SGHDN and CDR2 FVKESK. The CDR3 nucleotides read TGTGCCAGCAGCCAAGACAGGAGAGGCGAGCAGTACTTC. Protein product: CASSQDRRGEQYF.

The chain joins TRBV6-6 to TRBJ1-5, with a weak D call TRBD1 (5 bases). Per the germline V gene, CDR1 is MNHNY and CDR2 is SVGAGI (reference sequence). The CDR3 extends over 15 amino acids. V was shortened by 7 bases and J by 0 bases, with 13 bases between the two germline ends. The CDR3 reads CASNEGTISNQPQHF. The CDR3 bases are TGTGCCAGCAACGAGGGGACGATTAGCAATCAGCCCCAGCATTTT.

V gene TRBV25-1 combines with J gene TRBJ1-2; weak D call: TRBD1 (5 bases). With 6 bases removed from V and 2 bases from J, the gap between germline ends came to 10 bases. CDR3 size: 13 residues. Germline V gene data show CDR1 as MGHDK and CDR2 as SYGVNS. CDR3: CASRTDSNYGYTF. CDR3 nucleotides: TGTGCCAGCAGGACAGATTCGAACTATGGCTACACCTTC.

V gene TRBV7-2 combines with J gene TRBJ2-3; D is possibly TRBD2 (7 bases). The CDR3 contains 15 residues. The V gene's germline CDR1 is SGHTA and CDR2 FQGNSA. V lost 4 bases, J lost 3 bases, and 14 bases lay in between. CDR3 sequence: CASSWTRGGTDTQYF. Written as DNA, the CDR3 is TGTGCCAGCAGCTGGACTAGAGGGGGAACAGATACGCAGTATTTT.

The V and J genes are TRBV6-4 and TRBJ2-1; possible D gene TRBD1, 6 bases. Germline CDR1 is MRHNA and CDR2 is SNTAGT. This CDR3 region has 16 residues. The V end lost 0 bases, the J end lost 1 base, and 10 bases lay between the germline ends. CDR3: CASSDSIGQSYNEQFF. The DNA for the CDR3 is TGTGCCAGCAGTGACTCGATCGGACAGTCCTACAATGAGCAGTTCTTC.

The rearrangement uses TRBV7-6 and TRBJ2-1; 13 bases agree with TRBD2. The CDR3 spans 18 residues. The ends lost 5 bases at V and 0 bases at J; junction bases unmatched: 7. Per germline, CDR1 SGHVS and CDR2 FNYEAQ. In DNA, the CDR3 is TGTGCCAGCAGCCACGGGACTAGCGGGGCTAGCTCCTACAATGAGCAGTTCTTC. This gives the protein CASSHGTSGASSYNEQFF.

CDR3 amino acids: CASSSLTQGKAFF. The CDR3 region has the DNA TGTGCCAGCAGCTCCCTTACACAGGGGAAAGCTTTCTTT. The chain is built from TRBV11-2 and TRBJ1-1; 7 positions agree with TRBD1. The CDR3 is 13 residues long. V shed 4 bases and J 9 bases; nucleotides not matched to a gene: 8. Per the germline V gene, CDR1 is SGHAT and CDR2 is FQNNGV.

The chain is built from TRBV6-1 and TRBJ2-3, with D perhaps TRBD2 (6 bases). This CDR3 region has 15 residues. The V end was cut by 3 bases, the J end by 5 bases, with 15 bases between. Germline V CDR1 and CDR2: MNHNS, SASEGT. CDR3 coding DNA: TGTGCCAGCAGTGATGCGGGGCCCATCATAGATACGCAGTATTTT. Its protein is CASSDAGPIIDTQYF.

V gene TRBV7-2 combines with J gene TRBJ2-1; D not resolved. CDR3 length: 12 amino acids. Trimming removed 5 bases at V and 9 bases at J, with 11 bases between. Germline-derived CDR1 and CDR2 are SGHTA and FQGNSA. The CDR3 region is CASSPARVEQFF. The CDR3 bases are TGTGCCAGCAGCCCCGCTCGAGTTGAGCAGTTCTTC.

The chain joins TRBV2 to TRBJ1-1; weak D call: TRBD1 (5 bases). Trimming pared 5 bases from V and 3 bases from J, leaving 22 bases between. Germline loops: CDR1 SNHLY, CDR2 FYNNEI. This CDR3 region has 17 residues. DNA of the CDR3: TGTGCCAGCAGTTTAGCCGGGACCGACAGTAGATACACTGAAGCTTTCTTT. Amino acid sequence: CASSLAGTDSRYTEAFF.

The rearrangement joins TRBV7-8 to TRBJ1-1; D not certain. The V end lost 1 base, the J end lost 3 bases, and 9 bases lay between the germline ends. The V gene's germline CDR1 is SGHVS and CDR2 FQNEAQ. The CDR3 length is 14 residues. CDR3 residues: CASSLEARYTEAFF. DNA of the CDR3: TGTGCCAGCAGCTTAGAGGCGAGGTACACTGAAGCTTTCTTT.

This chain connects TRBV7-3 to TRBJ2-7; 9 bases are shared with TRBD2. Trimming cost V 8 bases and J 2 bases; bases outside gene matches: 7. Per the germline V gene, CDR1 is SGHTA and CDR2 is FQGTGA. The CDR3 extends over 14 amino acids. CDR3 sequence (DNA): TGTGCCAGCCAACGACTAGCGGTCACCTACGAGCAGTACTTC. Its protein product is CASQRLAVTYEQYF.

The chain couples TRBV5-1 to TRBJ2-5, with D possibly matching TRBD1 (5 bases). The CDR3 is 15 residues long. The germline gives CDR1 SGHRS, CDR2 YFSETQ. V lost 2 bases and J 1 base, leaving 12 bases between the germline ends. The CDR3 loop reads CASSLNTGSQETQYF. The CDR3 DNA is TGCGCCAGCAGCTTAAACACAGGCTCCCAAGAGACCCAGTACTTC.

The J gene is TRBJ1-1, the V gene TRBV5-1; D ambiguous. The CDR3 runs 13 residues. Trimming left V 0 bases short and J 6 bases short, with 9 bases between. The germline V gene has CDR1 SGHRS and CDR2 YFSETQ. The CDR3 sequence: CASSLGAVPEAFF. CDR3 DNA: TGCGCCAGCAGCTTGGGGGCAGTCCCTGAAGCTTTCTTT.

This chain uses TRBV6-5 with TRBJ1-1; TRBD1 is a possible D gene (6 bases). The CDR3 consists of 16 residues. The germline V gene has CDR1 MNHEY and CDR2 SVGAGI. Trimming cost V 1 base and J 5 bases, with 17 bases left between them. In DNA, the CDR3 is TGTGCCAGCAGTTACTTGGGGGTCGGGGGGCCTACTGAAGCTTTCTTT. This sequence encodes CASSYLGVGGPTEAFF.